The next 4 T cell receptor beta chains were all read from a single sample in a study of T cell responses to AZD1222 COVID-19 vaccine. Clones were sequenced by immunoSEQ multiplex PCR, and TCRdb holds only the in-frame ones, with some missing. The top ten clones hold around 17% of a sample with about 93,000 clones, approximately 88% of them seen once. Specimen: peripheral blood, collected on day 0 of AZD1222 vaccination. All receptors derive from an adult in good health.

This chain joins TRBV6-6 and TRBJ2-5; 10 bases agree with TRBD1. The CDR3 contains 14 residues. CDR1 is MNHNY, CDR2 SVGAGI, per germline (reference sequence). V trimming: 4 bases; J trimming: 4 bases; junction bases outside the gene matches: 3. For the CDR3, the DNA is TGTGCCAGCAGTTTCCGGACAGGGGGAGAGACCCAGTACTTC. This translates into CASSFRTGGETQYF.

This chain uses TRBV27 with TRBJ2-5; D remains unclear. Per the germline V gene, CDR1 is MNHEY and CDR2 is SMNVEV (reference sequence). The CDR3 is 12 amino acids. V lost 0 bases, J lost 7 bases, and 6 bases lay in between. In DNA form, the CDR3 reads TGTGCCAGCAGTTTATCATCCGGGACCCAGTACTTC. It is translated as CASSLSSGTQYF.

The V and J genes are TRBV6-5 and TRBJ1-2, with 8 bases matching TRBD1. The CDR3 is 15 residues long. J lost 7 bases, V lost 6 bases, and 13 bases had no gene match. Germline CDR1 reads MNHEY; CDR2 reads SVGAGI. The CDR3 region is CASRALDRGSAGYTF. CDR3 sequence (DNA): TGTGCCAGCAGGGCACTCGACAGGGGTTCCGCTGGCTACACCTTC.

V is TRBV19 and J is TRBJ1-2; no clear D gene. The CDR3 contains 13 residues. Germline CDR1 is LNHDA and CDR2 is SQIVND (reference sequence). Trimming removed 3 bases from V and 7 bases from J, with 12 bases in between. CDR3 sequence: CASSIPAVSGYTF. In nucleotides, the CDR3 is TGTGCCAGTAGTATCCCGGCCGTTAGTGGCTACACCTTC.